One and the same sample provided the 3 T cell receptor beta chains below, sequenced in a study of cytomegalovirus exposure and HLA in healthy donors. Researchers ran the PCR with 60 Vbeta and 13 Jbeta primers. Clones were sequenced by immunoSEQ multiplex PCR, and TCRdb holds only the in-frame ones, with some missing. The repertoire includes 130,000 or so clones, roughly three quarters of them detected once, and about 1% sits in the top ten. Sequencing was done on a sample of PBMCs. The receptors come from a male donor in good health and CMV-seronegative.

The chain recombines TRBV7-9 with TRBJ1-1; 10 bases line up with TRBD1. The CDR3 totals 17 residues. Germline trimming cut 5 bases from V and 5 bases from J; bases unmatched to any gene: 14. Germline V gene data show CDR1 as SEHNR and CDR2 as FQNEAQ (reference sequence). CDR3 protein: CASSLLGTGARDTEAFF. The CDR3 nucleotides read TGTGCCAGCAGCCTCCTCGGGACAGGGGCGCGAGATACTGAAGCTTTCTTT.

Only one count was recorded for this clone. The chain uses TRBV11-2 and TRBJ2-1; 8 bases agree with TRBD2. The germline V gene has CDR1 SGHAT and CDR2 FQNNGV. The CDR3 is 16 residues long. The junction had 12 bases not matched to a gene; V was cut back by 5 bases and J by 6 bases. In DNA, the CDR3 is TGTGCCAGCAGCCGTCGGGAGGGGGGAGCTACCAATGAGCAGTTCTTC. It specifies CASSRREGGATNEQFF.

As concerns this clone: Germline is not matched at one junction end, which may reflect a read error. The chain joins TRBV5-6 to TRBJ2-3; 10 bases map to TRBD1. The CDR3 runs 13 residues. Germline V gene lookup returns CDR1 SGHDT and CDR2 YYEEEE. CDR3 sequence: CASLTGGTDTQYF. The CDR3, as DNA: TGTGCCAGCCTGACAGGGGGCACCGATACGCAGTATTTT.